The 2 T cell receptor beta chains below all came from one sample that was sequenced in a study of T cell responses to AZD1222 COVID-19 vaccine. Here immunoSEQ multiplex PCR was the method, and the copy in TCRdb shows in-frame clones only, minus some. This table has about 92,000 clones, over 75% appearing once. The source was peripheral blood, collected on day 0 of AZD1222 vaccination. The receptors were sampled from an adult in good health.

The chain recombines TRBV11-2 with TRBJ1-3; D is uncertain. The germline CDR1 and CDR2 sequences are SGHAT and FQNNGV. Trimming cost V 4 bases and J 3 bases, with 13 bases left between them. The length of the CDR3 is 15 residues. This CDR3 reads CASSSGGSNGNTIYF. In DNA form, the CDR3 reads TGTGCCAGCAGCTCGGGCGGGTCGAATGGAAACACCATATATTTT.

Written as DNA, the CDR3 is TGTGCCAGCAGCCAAAACCGGGACCCTGCTGACTATTTTGAAAAACTGTTTTTT. This encodes CASSQNRDPADYFEKLFF. The rearrangement uses TRBV3-1 (or the pseudogene TRBV3-2) and TRBJ1-4; D may be TRBD1 (5 bases). V was shortened by 2 bases and J by 7 bases, with 23 bases between the two germline ends. The CDR3 is made up of 18 amino acids. The germline gives CDR1 LGHDT, CDR2 YNNKEL (reference sequence).